This T cell receptor (beta chain) was found in a study of T cell responses to AZD1222 COVID-19 vaccine. At the level of the study: Second-dose intervals near 4 or 12 weeks were combined.

About this clone itself: The antigen remains unidentified.

General study findings and limits: With two AZD1222 doses given, Spike-specific TCR breadth and depth both rose. White British ancestry dominated among donors, who included more females, and clonal diversity was possibly underestimated. Spike-wide coverage was observed for vaccine-associated CD4 TCRs, with dominant responses at 160-218 and 743-854.

The CDR3 totals 14 residues. The germline gives CDR1 SNHLY, CDR2 FYNNEI. Deletions cut 4 bases from V and 0 bases from J, with 9 bases between. Using immunoSEQ multiplex PCR, the repertoire was profiled, and TCRdb retains in-frame clones only, with some absent. Of under 150,000 clones in the sample, around nine tenths were seen once. The V call is TRBV2, the J call TRBJ1-1; D is uncertain. The TCR comes from an adult in good health. The sequencing used peripheral blood, collected on day 0 of AZD1222 vaccination. CDR3 sequence: CASSVRLVNTEAFF. CDR3 DNA: TGTGCCAGCAGTGTAAGATTGGTGAACACTGAAGCTTTCTTT.